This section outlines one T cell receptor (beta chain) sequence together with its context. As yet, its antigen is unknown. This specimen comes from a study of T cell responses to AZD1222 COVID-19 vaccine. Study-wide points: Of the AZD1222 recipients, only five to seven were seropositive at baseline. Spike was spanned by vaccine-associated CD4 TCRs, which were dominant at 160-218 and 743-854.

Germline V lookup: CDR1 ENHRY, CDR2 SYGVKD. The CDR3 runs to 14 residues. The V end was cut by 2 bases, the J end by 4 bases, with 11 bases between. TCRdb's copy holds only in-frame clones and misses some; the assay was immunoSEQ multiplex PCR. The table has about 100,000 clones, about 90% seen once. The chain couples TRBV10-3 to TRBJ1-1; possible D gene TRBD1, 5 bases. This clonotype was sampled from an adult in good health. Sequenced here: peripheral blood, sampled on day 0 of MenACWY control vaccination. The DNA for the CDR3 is TGTGCCATCAGTGAGGGGGGTTCGGTCACTGAAGCTTTCTTT. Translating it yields CAISEGGSVTEAFF.